This section outlines one T cell receptor (beta chain) sequence together with its context. This sample was included in a study of control samples from healthy donors and cancer patients. CDR1 and CDR2 from the germline V gene are SNHLY and FYNNEI. J was trimmed by 7 bases and V by 3 bases; bases with no gene match: 13. The CDR3 runs 16 residues. TCRdb's table, derived via immunoSEQ multiplex PCR, lists solely in-frame clones and lacks some. The sample lists 85,000 to 100,000 clones, around 80% occurring once. The source of this sequence is a man aged 60 to 75 in good health. The chain uses TRBV2 and TRBJ2-7; 9 nucleotides align to TRBD1. The sample was blood. The CDR3, as DNA: TGTGCCAGCAGTGAGGAGGGCGGGACAGGGCTATATGAGCAGTACTTC. The encoded protein is CASSEEGGTGLYEQYF. The complete variable domain, with remaining parts taken from reference TRBV2 and TRBJ2-7, reads EPEVTQTPSHQVTQMGQEVILRCVPISNHLYFYWYRQILGQKVEFLVSFYNNEISEKSEIFDDQFSVERPDGSNFTLKIRSTKLEDSAMYFCASSEEGGTGLYEQYFGPGTRLTVT.